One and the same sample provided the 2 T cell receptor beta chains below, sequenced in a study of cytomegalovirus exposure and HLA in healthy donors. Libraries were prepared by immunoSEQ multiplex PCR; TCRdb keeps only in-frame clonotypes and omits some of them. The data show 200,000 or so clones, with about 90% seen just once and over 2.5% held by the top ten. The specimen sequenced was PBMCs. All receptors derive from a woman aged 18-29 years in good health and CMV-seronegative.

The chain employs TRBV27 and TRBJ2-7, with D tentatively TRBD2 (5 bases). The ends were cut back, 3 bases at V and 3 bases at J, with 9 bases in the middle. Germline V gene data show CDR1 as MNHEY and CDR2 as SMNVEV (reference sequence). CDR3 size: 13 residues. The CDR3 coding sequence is TGTGCCAGCAGTTTCGGAGCGGACTACGAGCAGTACTTC. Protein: CASSFGADYEQYF.

CDR3 region: CASAFERTDTQYF. CDR3 coding DNA: TGTGCCAGCGCCTTCGAGCGCACAGATACGCAGTATTTT. V usage is TRBV6-6 and J usage is TRBJ2-3, with D uncertain. CDR1 is MNHNY, CDR2 SVGAGI, per germline (reference sequence). The V end lost 8 bases, the J end lost 1 base, and 10 bases lay between the germline ends. There are 13 residues in the CDR3.